One and the same sample provided the 5 T cell receptor beta chains below, sequenced in a study of graft-versus-host responses after intestinal transplantation. TCRdb's table, derived via immunoSEQ multiplex PCR, lists solely in-frame clones and lacks some. The data hold about 130,000 clones, with about nine tenths observed a single time. These receptors have no known antigen. This material consisted of unstimulated CD4+ T cells sorted from spleen or lymph node cells, taken before intestinal transplant. All receptors derive from a human donor who received an intestinal transplant.

The genes are TRBV5-5 and TRBJ1-1; D is unclear. Deletions cut 2 bases from V and 5 bases from J, with 7 bases between. Germline V lookup: CDR1 SGHKS, CDR2 YYEKEE (reference sequence). CDR3 size: 12 residues. Here the CDR3 DNA reads TGTGCCAGCAGCTTCGGGGAGACTGAAGCTTTCTTT. This codes for CASSFGETEAFF.

CDR3 nucleotides: TGTGCCAGCAGCTTAGAAATGGGACTAGCGGGTATGAACCTCTACGAGCAGTACTTC. It translates to CASSLEMGLAGMNLYEQYF. The chain is built from TRBV11-2 and TRBJ2-7, with TRBD2 identical over 12 bases. This CDR3 has 19 amino acids. Germline lookup yields CDR1 SGHAT and CDR2 FQNNGV. V was pared by 0 bases and J by 3 bases, with 12 bases of the junction left unmatched.

Of note for this clone: Other DNA sequences in this sample translate to the same CDR3. The chain uses TRBV21-1 and TRBJ2-5. TRBV21-1 counts as a pseudogene. This CDR3 contains 17 residues. The CDR3 DNA reads TGTGCCAGCAGAAAAGACATCGAGGGGCGGAATGTGGAGACCCAGTACTTC. Translating it yields CASRKDIEGRNVETQYF.

This chain connects TRBV7-8 to TRBJ2-5, with TRBD2 as a possible D gene (6 bases). Gene TRBJ2-7 matches the end of the DNA better, so the J call may be wrong. Germline lookup yields CDR1 SGHVS and CDR2 FQNEAQ. The CDR3 extends over 15 amino acids. As DNA, the CDR3 is TGTGCCAGCAGCTCCTCCCTAGCGAATTACTACGAGCAGTACTTC. It codes for CASSSSLANYYEQYF.

A single count supports this clone. CDR3 protein: CASTNRTGGRGNQPQHF. CDR3 bases: TGTGCCAGTACCAACCGGACAGGGGGCAGGGGCAATCAGCCCCAGCATTTT. The chain employs TRBV19 and TRBJ1-5, with 11 bases that match TRBD1. Germline V gene data show CDR1 as LNHDA and CDR2 as SQIVND (reference sequence). Losses at the gene ends were 7 bases for V and 2 bases for J; bases not matched to a gene: 10. The CDR3 has 17 amino acids.